A single sample is the source of the 26 T cell receptor beta chains below, sequenced in a study of human T cells and chemical hapten exposure. The time point was: patch test 1, 2 weeks after DPC sensitization. The sample's treatment: therapeutic diphenylcyclopropenone sensitization with weekly scalp DPC. TCRdb fed the RACE reads into MiXCR, producing one record per CDR3 protein. The data contain about 380,000 distinct CDR3 sequences, 4.8% of them singletons. The sequencing used whole blood, collected in connection with sensitization to the hapten diphenylcyclopropenone (DPC). These receptors were collected from a woman aged 45-65 years with alopecia areata. Some clones in this sample may be carry-over from other donors' samples.

This clonotype was observed many times. The V call is TRBV5-1, the J call TRBJ1-1; D remains unclear. The CDR3 has 14 amino acids. CDR1 and CDR2 from the germline V gene are SGHRS and YFSETQ. V was cut by 0 bases and J by 0 bases, with 6 bases left in between. CDR3 DNA sequence: TGCGCCAGCAGCTTGGGGTTCATGAACACTGAAGCTTTCTTT. This codes for CASSLGFMNTEAFF.

This clonotype showed up many times. J is TRBJ1-2 and V is TRBV6-5; TRBD1 matches 9 bases. V gave up 2 bases and J gave up 1 base; unmatched junction bases: 11. Germline V lookup: CDR1 MNHEY, CDR2 SVGAGI. The CDR3 extends over 18 amino acids. DNA of the CDR3: TGTGCCAGCAGTTACAGTGGGACAGGGATTTCTCATAACTATGGCTACACCTTC. Its translation is CASSYSGTGISHNYGYTF.

This clonotype showed up just a few times. The genes are TRBV7-2 and TRBJ1-1; D perhaps matches TRBD1 (5 bases). Trimming shortened V by 6 bases and J by 6 bases, and 14 bases separated the two germline ends. The CDR3 totals 13 residues. CDR1 is SGHTA and CDR2 is FQGNSA in the germline V gene. In DNA, the CDR3 is TGTGCCAGCAGTCGAGACAGAAGAGCTGAAGCTTTCTTT. This gives the protein CASSRDRRAEAFF.

This chain uses TRBV12-3 or TRBV12-4 with TRBJ1-1; D might be TRBD1 (6 bases). This CDR3 comprises 15 residues. With 1 base removed from V and 1 base from J, the gap between germline ends came to 10 bases. CDR3 sequence (DNA): TGTGCCAGCAGTTTAGGGGGGACATGGAACACTGAAGCTTTCTTT. Residues: CASSLGGTWNTEAFF.

V gene TRBV5-1 combines with J gene TRBJ2-3; TRBD2 might be the D (5 bases). The CDR3 runs to 13 residues. Trimming removed 4 bases at V and 9 bases at J, with 15 bases between. In germline, CDR1 is SGHRS, CDR2 YFSETQ. CDR3: CASSPAEGVTQYF. As DNA, the CDR3 is TGCGCCAGCAGCCCGGCCGAGGGTGTCACGCAGTATTTT.

This clonotype was seen ten or more times. The rearrangement joins TRBV12-3 or TRBV12-4 to TRBJ2-1; D is possibly TRBD1 (6 bases). The CDR3 extends over 15 amino acids. V was shortened by 7 bases and J by 10 bases, with 23 bases between the two germline ends. The CDR3 loop reads CASTLGQPTAGEQFF. DNA for the CDR3: TGTGCCAGCACCCTGGGACAACCTACCGCAGGGGAGCAGTTCTTC.

The chain recombines TRBV18 with TRBJ2-7, with 7 bases that match TRBD2. The CDR3 totals 13 residues. V lost 1 base, J lost 5 bases, and 2 bases stayed unmatched. Germline-derived CDR1 and CDR2 are KGHSH and LQKENI. CDR3 sequence: CASSPLRGNEQYF. In DNA, the CDR3 is TGTGCCAGCTCACCACTGCGGGGGAACGAGCAGTACTTC.

This clonotype was counted ten times or more. CDR3 nucleotides: TGCAGTGCTAGAGTCTTGAACACTGAAGCTTTCTTT. This encodes CSARVLNTEAFF. V is TRBV20-1 and J is TRBJ1-1; D unclear. CDR3 size: 12 residues. Germline V gene data show CDR1 as DFQATT and CDR2 as SNEGSKA (reference sequence). V was pared by 1 base and J by 0 bases, with 3 bases between.

The gene calls are TRBV2 and TRBJ2-7, with TRBD1 matching 10 bases. Germline V gene lookup returns CDR1 SNHLY and CDR2 FYNNEI. J lost 6 bases, V lost 7 bases, and 3 bases had no gene match. The CDR3 has 12 residues. The chain's CDR3 is CASKGDRGEQYF. DNA of the CDR3: TGTGCCAGCAAAGGGGACAGGGGCGAGCAGTACTTC.

This clonotype showed up many times. The rearrangement links TRBV5-1 to TRBJ2-2, with D tentatively TRBD2 (5 bases). V was clipped by 1 base and J by 4 bases, with 23 bases between them. This CDR3 comprises 19 residues. The germline CDR1 and CDR2 sequences are SGHRS and YFSETQ. The CDR3 protein is CASSLSVARTASFTGELFF. In nucleotides, the CDR3 is TGCGCCAGCAGCTTGTCAGTAGCCAGGACGGCTAGCTTCACCGGGGAGCTGTTTTTT.

This clonotype was counted at least ten times. The rearrangement joins TRBV7-9 to TRBJ2-7, with D possibly matching TRBD1 (6 bases). V was shortened by 4 bases and J by 9 bases, with 19 bases between the two germline ends. CDR1 SEHNR and CDR2 FQNEAQ come from the germline V gene (reference sequence). The CDR3 covers 14 residues. The CDR3 here is CASSYSGVPDGQYF. CDR3 bases: TGTGCCAGCAGCTATTCAGGGGTGCCTGACGGGCAGTACTTC.

This clonotype came up many times. V gene TRBV12-5 combines with J gene TRBJ1-1, with D perhaps TRBD1 (6 bases). V was cut by 1 base and J by 1 base, with 13 bases left in between. Germline V gene sequence: CDR1 LGHNT, CDR2 FRNRAP. The CDR3 is 16 residues long. CDR3 DNA sequence: TGTGCTAGTGGTTTGGGACAGGTCCTTTCGAACACTGAAGCTTTCTTT. As protein: CASGLGQVLSNTEAFF.

The table lists this clonotype with a few counts. The chain recombines TRBV12-3 or TRBV12-4 with TRBJ2-3; 10 bases are shared with TRBD2. The CDR3 has 14 residues. The ends lost 8 bases at V and 5 bases at J; junction bases unmatched: 7. Here the CDR3 DNA reads TGTGCCAGCGGGTTACGACTAGCGGGAGATACGCAGTATTTT. Its protein product is CASGLRLAGDTQYF.

The chain combines TRBV7-8 with TRBJ1-1; 7 bases fit TRBD1. The CDR3 spans 14 residues. CDR1 is SGHVS, CDR2 FQNEAQ, per germline. V shed 4 bases, J shed 5 bases, and the junction held 7 bases outside the gene matches. The DNA for the CDR3 is TGTGCCAGCAGCTCTGAGACAGGGTTGACTGAAGCTTTCTTT. Encoded protein: CASSSETGLTEAFF. Variable domain in full (rest from reference TRBV7-8 and TRBJ1-1): GAGVSQSPRYKVAKRGQDVALRCDPISGHVSLFWYQQALGQGPEFLTYFQNEAQLDKSGLPSDRFFAERPEGSVSTLKIQRTQQEDSAVYLCASSSETGLTEAFFGQGTRLTVV.

This clonotype was seen repeatedly, ten times or more. The genes are TRBV7-9 and TRBJ2-7, with 8 bases fitting TRBD1. The CDR3 totals 14 residues. Germline loops: CDR1 SEHNR, CDR2 FQNEAQ (reference sequence). The junction had 7 bases not matched to a gene; V was cut back by 2 bases and J by 7 bases. This CDR3 reads CASSLRQGASEQYF. Here the CDR3 DNA reads TGTGCCAGCAGCTTACGTCAGGGGGCAAGTGAGCAGTACTTC. Full variable domain (outside the CDR3, taken from reference TRBV7-9 and TRBJ2-7): DTGVSQNPRHKITKRGQNVTFRCDPISEHNRLYWYRQTLGQGPEFLTYFQNEAQLEKSRLLSDRFSAERPKGSFSTLEIQRTEQGDSAMYLCASSLRQGASEQYFGPGTRLTVT.

This clonotype was seen many times. The gene calls are TRBV2 and TRBJ2-2; tentative D call: TRBD2 (5 bases). Trimming left V 1 base short and J 5 bases short, with 11 bases between. Germline loops: CDR1 SNHLY, CDR2 FYNNEI. CDR3 size: 15 residues. In DNA form, the CDR3 reads TGTGCCAGCAGTGAAGGAAGCGGAGCTACCGGGGAGCTGTTTTTT. This gives the protein CASSEGSGATGELFF.

This clonotype showed up just a few times. The CDR3: CASSEPPLAGVADTQYF. As DNA, the CDR3 is TGTGCCAGCAGTGAACCCCCCCTGGCAGGGGTCGCAGATACGCAGTATTTT. This chain uses TRBV25-1 with TRBJ2-3, with TRBD1 as a possible D gene (6 bases). The CDR3 sequence is 17 residues long. Trimming pared 2 bases from V and 4 bases from J, leaving 19 bases between. The germline gives CDR1 MGHDK, CDR2 SYGVNS. Full variable domain (outside the CDR3, taken from reference TRBV25-1 and TRBJ2-3): EADIYQTPRYLVIGTGKKITLECSQTMGHDKMYWYQQDPGMELHLIHYSYGVNSTEKGDLSSESTVSRIRTEHFPLTLESARPSHTSQYLCASSEPPLAGVADTQYFGPGTRLTVL.

This clonotype was counted only a few times. The genes are TRBV9 and TRBJ1-4, with D perhaps matching TRBD1 (6 bases). V dropped 0 bases and J dropped 6 bases, with 15 bases sitting between them. From germline, CDR1 is SGDLS and CDR2 YYNGEE. This CDR3 has 16 amino acids. CDR3 protein: CASSVGGGSVDEKLFF. The CDR3 DNA follows: TGTGCCAGCAGCGTAGGAGGGGGATCAGTGGATGAAAAACTGTTTTTT.

This clonotype has more than one count but fewer than ten. The J gene is TRBJ1-2, the V gene TRBV20-1; 9 bases fit TRBD1. The CDR3 is made up of 15 amino acids. V shed 1 base, J shed 3 bases, and the junction held 6 bases outside the gene matches. Germline-derived CDR1 and CDR2 are DFQATT and SNEGSKA (reference sequence). The CDR3 reads CSARAIRDRDYGYTF. The CDR3 nucleotides read TGCAGTGCTAGAGCAATAAGGGACAGGGACTATGGCTACACCTTC.

This clonotype was counted ten times or more. The CDR3 reads CASSRPGSGEETQYF. CDR3 DNA sequence: TGCGCCAGCAGTCGACCTGGTAGCGGGGAAGAGACCCAGTACTTC. This sequence joins TRBV5-1 and TRBJ2-5; 8 nucleotides match TRBD2. There are 15 residues in the CDR3. After removal of 5 bases from V and 3 bases from J, the junction contained 9 bases not matched to a gene. Germline V gives CDR1 SGHRS, CDR2 YFSETQ.

This clonotype came up many times. This chain links TRBV29-1 with TRBJ1-2; D might be TRBD1 (5 bases). Germline V gives CDR1 SQVTM, CDR2 ANQGSEA. There are 11 residues in the CDR3. V lost 7 bases and J 6 bases, leaving 12 bases between the germline ends. The CDR3 is CSAGEFDGYTF. The CDR3 nucleotides are TGCAGCGCGGGGGAGTTCGATGGCTACACCTTC.

This clonotype has ten or more counts. J is TRBJ2-3 and V is TRBV7-7, with D possibly matching TRBD2 (5 bases). The CDR3 has 14 amino acids. Trimming removed 5 bases at V and 4 bases at J, with 13 bases between. Germline loops: CDR1 SSHAT, CDR2 FNYEAQ (reference sequence). The CDR3 region is CASSQTGSPDTQYF. In DNA form, the CDR3 reads TGTGCCAGCAGCCAAACGGGGTCCCCAGATACGCAGTATTTT. The full variable domain, its missing parts supplied by reference TRBV7-7 and TRBJ2-3, is GAGVSQSPRYKVTKRGQDVTLRCDPISSHATLYWYQQALGQGPEFLTYFNYEAQPDKSGLPSDRFSAERPEGSISTLTIQRTEQRDSAMYRCASSQTGSPDTQYFGPGTRLTVL.

Regarding this clonotype: The junction differs from germline at one of its ends, possibly a read error. The genes are TRBV30 and TRBJ2-7, with D possibly called TRBD1 or TRBD2 (6 bases each). This CDR3 contains 12 residues. CDR1 is GTSNPN and CDR2 is SVGIG in the germline V gene (reference sequence). The CDR3 sequence: CAWRDSGPSRTF. In DNA, the CDR3 is TGTGCCTGGAGGGACAGCGGGCCTTCACGAACCTTC.

The rearrangement joins TRBV4-1 to TRBJ2-7, with D perhaps TRBD1 or TRBD2 (6 bases each). CDR1 MGHRA and CDR2 YSYEKL come from the germline V gene. This CDR3 comprises 15 residues. V lost 0 bases, J lost 6 bases, and 15 bases lay in between. The CDR3 coding sequence is TGCGCCAGCAGCCAAGAGTCGGGGGTAGGGGGCGAGCAGTACTTC. Translating gives CASSQESGVGGEQYF.

This clonotype was detected many times. V usage is TRBV7-9 and J usage is TRBJ2-7; weak D call: TRBD1 (5 bases). The CDR3 covers 16 residues. Trimming took 1 base from V and 0 from J, leaving 13 bases between them. In germline, CDR1 is SEHNR, CDR2 FQNEAQ (reference sequence). The CDR3 DNA follows: TGTGCCAGCAGCTTAGAGAAAGGGGCGAGCTCCTACGAGCAGTACTTC. It yields the protein CASSLEKGASSYEQYF.

This clonotype was seen repeatedly, ten times or more. This chain links TRBV2 with TRBJ2-2; 7 bases map to TRBD2. With 11 bases clipped from V and 6 bases from J, the junction kept 9 bases outside the gene matches. Germline loops: CDR1 SNHLY, CDR2 FYNNEI. The CDR3 loop spans 13 amino acids. CDR3 coding DNA: TGTGCCGGCCGGACTAGTTTTGCCGGGGAGCTGTTTTTT. This gives the protein CAGRTSFAGELFF.